The source of this TCR beta chain is a study of T cell repertoires in cytomegalovirus infection. Study summary: Through public TCR beta signatures, both CMV infection and matching HLA type were indicated. Study-wide points: Clonotypes of TCR beta that were HLA-C-restricted and CMV-specific dominated the ex vivo response. Cumulative public TCR beta family frequency identified carriers of CMV plus the relevant HLA.

With respect to this clonotype: Its antigen is currently unknown.

Losses at the gene ends were 4 bases for V and 0 bases for J; bases not matched to a gene: 5. The CDR3 has 17 amino acids. The germline CDR1 and CDR2 sequences are SGHAT and FQNNGV. Using its own MiXCR run on the reads, TCRdb lists one record per CDR3 protein. Among around 530,000 distinct CDR3 sequences listed, around 27% were seen once. The TCR sequence derives from a human donor in good health (CMV status not recorded). Some clones in this sample may be carry-over from other donors' samples. This chain links TRBV11-2 with TRBJ2-4, with TRBD2 identical over 11 bases. Sequencing was performed on PBMCs. CDR3 loop: CASSWGTSGGAKNIQYF. The CDR3 bases are TGTGCCAGCAGCTGGGGGACTAGCGGAGGAGCCAAAAACATTCAGTACTTC. Full variable domain (outside the CDR3, taken from reference TRBV11-2 and TRBJ2-4): EAGVAQSPRYKIIEKRQSVAFWCNPISGHATLYWYQQILGQGPKLLIQFQNNGVVDDSQLPKDRFSAERLKGVDSTLKIQPAKLEDSAVYLCASSWGTSGGAKNIQYFGAGTRLSVL.